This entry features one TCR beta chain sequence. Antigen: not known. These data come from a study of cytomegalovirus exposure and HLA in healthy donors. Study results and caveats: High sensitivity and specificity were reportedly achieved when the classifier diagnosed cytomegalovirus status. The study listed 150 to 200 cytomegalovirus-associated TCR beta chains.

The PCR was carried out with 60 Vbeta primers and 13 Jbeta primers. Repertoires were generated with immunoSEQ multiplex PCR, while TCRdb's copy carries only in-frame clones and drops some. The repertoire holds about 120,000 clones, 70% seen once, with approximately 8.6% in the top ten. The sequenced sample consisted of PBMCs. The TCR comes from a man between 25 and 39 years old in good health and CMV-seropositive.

DNA for the CDR3: TGCAGCGTTGAAGTGGCTAGCGGGGGGGGTGAGCAGTTCTTC. It specifies CSVEVASGGGEQFF. The V call is TRBV29-1, the J call TRBJ2-1; 12 bases line up with TRBD2. The germline V gene encodes CDR1 SQVTM and CDR2 ANQGSEA. CDR3 length: 14 amino acids. V was clipped by 1 base and J by 9 bases; unmatched bases: 4.